The 26 T cell receptor beta chains in this list originate from one sample, sequenced in a study of OX40 agonist ivuxolimab in advanced cancers. Produced via immunoSEQ multiplex PCR; TCRdb's table is partial and in-frame only. The sample consists of 90,000 to 150,000 clones, around 91% of them appearing once. Sequencing was performed on CD4+ or CD8+ T cells sorted from blood, taken in a trial of the OX40 agonist ivuxolimab. These TCRs come from an adult with an advanced solid tumor such as melanoma, head and neck, liver or kidney cancer.

The V gene is TRBV11-1, the J gene TRBJ1-2; TRBD1 might be the D (6 bases). The CDR3 is 11 residues long. V was shortened by 5 bases and J by 8 bases, with 9 bases between the two germline ends. Germline values: CDR1 SGHAT, CDR2 FQDESV (reference sequence). This chain's CDR3 is CASSAGVGYTF. In nucleotides, the CDR3 is TGTGCCAGCAGCGCAGGGGTCGGCTACACCTTC.

The rearrangement links TRBV6-5 to TRBJ1-5; possible D gene TRBD1, 6 bases. Germline CDR1 is MNHEY and CDR2 is SVGAGI. V shed 6 bases and J shed 6 bases, with 12 bases lying between them. The CDR3 consists of 13 residues. CDR3 loop: CASRTGWFQPQHF. CDR3 nucleotide sequence: TGTGCCAGCAGGACAGGTTGGTTTCAGCCCCAGCATTTT.

The chain couples TRBV9 to TRBJ2-6; 8 nucleotides line up with TRBD1. The V gene's germline CDR1 is SGDLS and CDR2 YYNGEE. The V segment lost 3 bases and the J segment 1 base; nucleotides outside the gene matches: 6. The CDR3 is made up of 17 amino acids. The CDR3: CASSGWTGPSGANVLTF. The CDR3 coding sequence is TGTGCCAGCAGCGGATGGACAGGGCCTTCTGGGGCCAACGTCCTGACTTTC.

The rearrangement links TRBV2 to TRBJ2-5; 7 positions agree with TRBD1. With 4 bases clipped from V and 1 base from J, the junction kept 3 bases outside the gene matches. Germline V CDR1 and CDR2: SNHLY, FYNNEI. The length of the CDR3 is 14 residues. The CDR3 is CASSGGTVQETQYF. Written as DNA, the CDR3 is TGTGCCAGCAGTGGAGGGACAGTCCAAGAGACCCAGTACTTC.

The V call is TRBV5-6, the J call TRBJ1-6, with D perhaps matching TRBD1 (6 bases). The CDR3 consists of 15 residues. V was cut by 2 bases and J by 7 bases, with 13 bases left in between. From germline, CDR1 is SGHDT and CDR2 YYEEEE. CDR3 loop: CASSLPGQGNSPLHF. CDR3 sequence (DNA): TGTGCCAGCAGCTTACCGGGGCAGGGGAATTCACCCCTCCACTTT. The variable domain in full, with the rest retrieved from reference TRBV5-6 and TRBJ1-6, is DAGVTQSPTHLIKTRGQQVTLRCSPKSGHDTVSWYQQALGQGPQFIFQYYEEEERQRGNFPDRFSGHQFPNYSSELNVNALLLGDSALYLCASSLPGQGNSPLHFGNGTRLTVT.

The chain has TRBV19 and TRBJ2-2; D tentatively reads TRBD1 or TRBD2 (5 bases each). The CDR3 is made up of 13 amino acids. Deletions cut 6 bases from V and 9 bases from J, with 14 bases between. Germline V CDR1 and CDR2: LNHDA, SQIVND (reference sequence). The CDR3 DNA reads TGTGCCAGTAGCCGGCCCCGGGACCGGGAGCTGTTTTTT. This gives the protein CASSRPRDRELFF.

A single count supports this clone. The V call is TRBV28, the J call TRBJ2-7; 9 bases match TRBD1. CDR3 length: 12 residues. V was clipped by 5 bases and J by 7 bases; unmatched bases: 3. Per germline, CDR1 MDHEN and CDR2 SYDVKM. The CDR3 loop reads CASSGTGREQYF. The CDR3 DNA reads TGTGCCAGCAGTGGGACAGGGCGAGAGCAGTACTTC.

V is TRBV28 and J is TRBJ2-1; D not certain. Germline V gene data show CDR1 as MDHEN and CDR2 as SYDVKM. The CDR3 totals 13 residues. Trimming stripped 3 bases from V and 4 bases from J, with 7 bases between. The CDR3, as DNA: TGTGCCAGCAGTTTCGTAGGATACAATGAGCAGTTCTTC. Its translation is CASSFVGYNEQFF.

The CDR3 DNA reads as TGTGCCAGCAGCTCACAGGGGAACACCGGGGAGCTGTTTTTT. This translates into CASSSQGNTGELFF. The rearrangement joins TRBV7-2 to TRBJ2-2, with a weak D call TRBD1 (6 bases). The V end lost 4 bases, the J end lost 1 base, and 7 bases lay between the germline ends. The length of the CDR3 is 14 residues. Germline CDR1 and CDR2: SGHTA and FQGNSA.

The chain has TRBV28 and TRBJ1-5, with a possible D match to TRBD1 (5 bases). CDR1 is MDHEN, CDR2 SYDVKM, per germline. V was trimmed by 6 bases and J by 6 bases, leaving 18 bases between them. CDR3 length: 15 residues. The CDR3 region is CASSPSARGGQPQHF. The CDR3 DNA follows: TGTGCCAGCAGCCCCTCGGCTAGGGGCGGTCAGCCCCAGCATTTT.

In this sample, this clone turned up a few times. The chain is built from TRBV19 and TRBJ1-2; D gene unclear. Trimming left V 2 bases short and J 4 bases short, with 5 bases between. The CDR3 consists of 12 residues. Looked up from germline, CDR1 is LNHDA and CDR2 is SQIVND (reference sequence). The CDR3 bases are TGTGCCAGTAGTATACGGCCCTATGGCTACACCTTC. As protein: CASSIRPYGYTF. Supplemented by reference TRBV19 and TRBJ1-2, the full variable domain reads DGGITQSPKYLFRKEGQNVTLSCEQNLNHDAMYWYRQDPGQGLRLIYYSQIVNDFQKGDIAEGYSVSREKKESFPLTVTSAQKNPTAFYLCASSIRPYGYTFGSGTRLTVV.

The chain is built from TRBV5-1 and TRBJ1-6, with TRBD1 matching over 8 bases. CDR1 and CDR2 from the germline V gene are SGHRS and YFSETQ. Trimming removed 4 bases from V and 10 bases from J; junction bases left unmatched: 7. There are 14 residues in the CDR3. CDR3: CASSLDRAGSPLHF. In DNA form, the CDR3 reads TGCGCCAGCAGCCTGGACAGGGCCGGGTCACCCCTCCACTTT. The variable domain in full, with the rest retrieved from reference TRBV5-1 and TRBJ1-6, is KAGVTQTPRYLIKTRGQQVTLSCSPISGHRSVSWYQQTPGQGLQFLFEYFSETQRNKGNFPGRFSGRQFSNSRSEMNVSTLELGDSALYLCASSLDRAGSPLHFGNGTRLTVT.

The chain couples TRBV5-1 to TRBJ2-3; D gene unclear. From germline, CDR1 is SGHRS and CDR2 YFSETQ. V dropped 0 bases and J dropped 1 base, with 9 bases sitting between them. The CDR3 has 15 amino acids. CDR3 nucleotides: TGCGCCAGCAGCTTGGCCCTCCCTCGCACAGATACGCAGTATTTT. Protein sequence: CASSLALPRTDTQYF.

This rearrangement joins TRBV28 to TRBJ2-7, with TRBD2 as a possible D gene (6 bases). The germline V gene has CDR1 MDHEN and CDR2 SYDVKM. CDR3 size: 14 residues. V dropped 6 bases and J dropped 3 bases, with 15 bases sitting between them. The CDR3 nucleotides are TGTGCCAGCAGCCTGGGACGGGAGAACTACGAGCAGTACTTC. Translating gives CASSLGRENYEQYF.

This chain uses TRBV6-1 with TRBJ1-1; possibly TRBD1 for D (5 bases). The germline V gene encodes CDR1 MNHNS and CDR2 SASEGT. The V gene lost 2 bases and the J gene lost 5 bases, with 6 bases spanning the gap. CDR3 size: 12 residues. CDR3 nucleotide sequence: TGTGCCAGCAGTGAACAGGGTACTGAAGCTTTCTTT. This gives the protein CASSEQGTEAFF.

The chain links TRBV21-1 to TRBJ2-5; the D segment call TRBD2 is taken from the table without a DNA check. TRBV21-1 is flagged as a pseudogene. The CDR3 is 21 amino acids. The DNA of the CDR3 is TGTGCCAGCAACCTCCTTGGGACTAGCGGGGGGTCAGGGCTATATACAGAGACCCAGTACTTC. It translates to CASNLLGTSGGSGLYTETQYF.

The chain joins TRBV7-2 to TRBJ2-1, with 11 bases matching TRBD1. The germline V gene encodes CDR1 SGHTA and CDR2 FQGNSA. The trim removed 5 bases at V and 8 bases at J, leaving 8 bases unmatched. This CDR3 spans 15 amino acids. CDR3: CASSRGQGVGDEQFF. For the CDR3, the DNA is TGTGCCAGCAGCAGGGGACAGGGGGTCGGGGATGAGCAGTTCTTC.

CDR3 DNA sequence: TGTGCCAGCAGCTTAGGGATTTGGGCCAACGTCCTGACTTTC. Protein sequence: CASSLGIWANVLTF. The gene calls are TRBV7-9 and TRBJ2-6; unclear D gene. Germline V gene sequence: CDR1 SEHNR, CDR2 FQNEAQ (reference sequence). The ends were cut back, 1 base at V and 5 bases at J, with 6 bases in the middle. CDR3 length: 14 residues.

The chain recombines TRBV10-3 with TRBJ2-7; TRBD2 is a possible D gene (6 bases). This CDR3 comprises 13 residues. V lost 6 bases, J lost 5 bases, and 14 bases lay in between. The germline gives CDR1 ENHRY, CDR2 SYGVKD. The CDR3 is CAISEGGDHEQYF. Here the CDR3 DNA reads TGTGCCATCAGCGAGGGCGGGGACCACGAGCAGTACTTC.

The CDR3 coding sequence is TGCGCCAGCAGCGCAGGACTAGCGGCAGATACGCAGTATTTT. Translated, it gives CASSAGLAADTQYF. This sequence joins TRBV5-1 and TRBJ2-3; 10 bases align to TRBD2. Germline CDR1 and CDR2: SGHRS and YFSETQ. V trimming: 4 bases; J trimming: 4 bases; junction bases outside the gene matches: 3. This CDR3 comprises 14 residues.

The DNA for the CDR3 is TGCGCCAGCAGCGGGGGACTAGCGGGGATTGAGGAGCAGTTCTTC. It codes for CASSGGLAGIEEQFF. The V gene is TRBV5-1, the J gene TRBJ2-1, with TRBD2 identical over 13 bases. V lost 4 bases and J lost 10; bases outside the gene matches: 8. The germline gives CDR1 SGHRS, CDR2 YFSETQ. This CDR3 contains 15 residues.

V and J are TRBV10-3 and TRBJ2-4; D might be TRBD2 (6 bases). This CDR3 has 13 amino acids. The germline gives CDR1 ENHRY, CDR2 SYGVKD. Trimming pared 7 bases from V and 8 bases from J, leaving 15 bases between. The CDR3 reads CAIKTSPEDIQYF. The CDR3 region has the DNA TGTGCCATCAAAACTAGCCCGGAGGACATTCAGTACTTC.

This sequence joins TRBV4-1 and TRBJ1-5; D is undetermined. Trimming removed 3 bases from V and 4 bases from J, with 7 bases in between. This CDR3 contains 13 residues. The V gene's germline CDR1 is MGHRA and CDR2 YSYEKL. The CDR3: CASSQLLNQPQHF. In nucleotides, the CDR3 is TGCGCCAGCAGCCAGCTACTTAATCAGCCCCAGCATTTT.

V usage is TRBV7-9 and J usage is TRBJ2-5; 10 positions agree with TRBD1. Trimming took 5 bases from V and 7 from J; bases not matched to a gene: 10. The CDR3 runs 15 residues. CDR1 is SEHNR, CDR2 FQNEAQ, per germline (reference sequence). Here the CDR3 DNA reads TGTGCCAGCAGCGCGTGGGACAGGGGAATCGGGACCCAGTACTTC. Translation: CASSAWDRGIGTQYF.

The genes are TRBV5-4 and TRBJ1-2; D not resolved. The CDR3 extends over 14 amino acids. Germline-derived CDR1 and CDR2 are SGHNT and YYREEE (reference sequence). With 4 bases removed from V and 1 base from J, the gap between germline ends came to 11 bases. CDR3 in DNA: TGTGCCAGCAGCACCTTCGACCGTAACTATGGCTACACCTTC. Encoded protein: CASSTFDRNYGYTF.

The J gene is TRBJ1-1, the V gene TRBV5-4; TRBD1 agrees at 7 bases. This CDR3 contains 15 residues. Germline V gene lookup returns CDR1 SGHNT and CDR2 YYREEE (reference sequence). Losses at the gene ends were 4 bases for V and 1 base for J; bases not matched to a gene: 7. The CDR3 spells CASSPGTAGNTEAFF. CDR3 bases: TGTGCCAGCAGCCCCGGGACAGCAGGGAACACTGAAGCTTTCTTT.